The T cell receptor (beta chain) under discussion was sequenced for a study of shared clonotypes between healthy human individuals. Germline CDR1 is SGHDT and CDR2 is YYEEEE. V dropped 9 bases and J dropped 3 bases, with 12 bases sitting between them. CDR3 size: 13 residues. Study-wide results and limits: Non-shared clonotypes displayed generation probabilities falling below those of clonotypes present in all four donors.

CD8 memory cells included CD45RO+ cells plus CCR7-negative CD45RA+ TemRA cells. Once extracted for a subset, genomic DNA was divided evenly among several immunoSEQ plates. Sequenced by immunoSEQ multiplex PCR; TCRdb stores in-frame clones only, minus some. The table has under 150,000 clones, under 70% seen once. A note on this clone: Its cognate antigen is unknown.

Material for sequencing was memory CD8+ T cells sorted from blood. Subset defined: CD45RO+ cells pooled with CCR7-negative TemRA cells. This clonotype originated in a woman in her 30s in good health. The rearrangement joins TRBV5-6 to TRBJ2-2; unclear D gene. The CDR3 sequence: CATTIIDTGELFF. The CDR3 nucleotides read TGTGCCACCACAATTATAGACACCGGGGAGCTGTTTTTT.